The source of this T cell receptor beta chain is a study of molecular identifiers for immune sequencing clone quantification. This CDR3 region has 13 residues. In germline, CDR1 is SSHAT, CDR2 FNYEAQ (reference sequence). TCRdb re-derived calls from the PCR reads in MiXCR, one entry per CDR3 protein. Of 7,500 to 10,000 distinct CDR3 sequences listed, about an eighth are singletons. In the sort, naive CD8 T cells were defined as CD8+CD4-CCR7+CD45RA+. This clonotype was observed at least ten times. An end of the junction differs from the germline gene, which may be a read error. Sequencing input: naive CD8+ T cells from blood, with Jurkat cell RNA spiked in. Subset of the sample: FACS-sorted CD8+CD4-CCR7+CD45RA+ naive T cells. The V gene is TRBV7-7, the J gene TRBJ1-1; D gene unclear. The TCR originated in a human donor in good health. Some libraries in this study had Jurkat cell RNA spiked in. CDR3 residues: CASSLATNTEAFF. In DNA, the CDR3 is TGTGCCAGCAGCCTAGCAACGAACACTGAAGCTTTCTTT.